The following is a T cell receptor (beta chain) sequence with its context. Its antigen is unknown. The data were taken from a study of cytomegalovirus exposure and HLA in healthy donors. Looking at the study overall: A later analysis reported the same platform for the 120 or so validation repertoires and the 666 first-cohort repertoires.

Study-level points and caveats: Investigators reported approximately 150 TCR beta chains as tied to cytomegalovirus. According to a subsequent analysis, TCR clusters from the first cohort were inclined to appear together in the roughly 130 validation repertoires.

This CDR3 is built from 11 residues. Germline CDR1 reads KGHSH; CDR2 reads LQKENI. V lost 6 bases and J lost 2, with 5 bases in between. Sequencing used immunoSEQ multiplex PCR; TCRdb keeps in-frame clones, though not all of them. The repertoire has 45,000 to 65,000 clones, about 88% of them found once; the top ten carry about 16%. Separate from the roughly 670-subject first cohort, the roughly 130-subject validation cohort was the one that the donors belonged to. The sequencing sample was made of PBMCs. The chain joins TRBV18 to TRBJ2-7, with D tentatively TRBD1 (5 bases). This receptor was obtained from a young woman in good health and CMV-seronegative. CDR3: CASSDTYEQYF. The DNA for the CDR3 is TGTGCCAGCTCGGACACCTACGAGCAGTACTTC.